One and the same sample provided the 23 T cell receptor beta chains below, sequenced in a study of T cells in Graves' hyperthyroidism and ophthalmopathy. The TCR beta CDR3 regions underwent amplification using RNA transcripts as the source. With the HTBI primer set, the TCR CDR3 went through a first round of RT-PCR. Each CDR3 protein gets one entry after TCRdb re-called the multiplex PCR reads with MiXCR. This sample has 300,000 to 450,000 distinct CDR3 sequences, with approximately 17% found just once. Sequenced input: blood. The source is a man aged 18 to 35 with Graves' ophthalmopathy.

In this sample, this clonotype turned up many times. The V call is TRBV6-1, the J call TRBJ2-7; 10 positions agree with TRBD1. Germline V CDR1 and CDR2: MNHNS, SASEGT. Trimming removed 11 bases from V and 7 bases from J; junction bases left unmatched: 11. CDR3 length: 13 residues. CDR3 sequence (DNA): TGTGCCGAAGGACAGACAGGGGGCAGAGAGCAGTACTTC. This translates into CAEGQTGGREQYF.

The table lists this clonotype with many counts. The rearrangement joins TRBV2 to TRBJ1-5; 11 nucleotides match TRBD1. The CDR3 length is 16 residues. The V and J ends lost 3 bases and 6 bases, in that order; junction bases with no gene match: 7. The germline V gene encodes CDR1 SNHLY and CDR2 FYNNEI. CDR3 coding DNA: TGTGCCAGCAGTGATGCAAGGACAGGGGGCTCTCAGCCCCAGCATTTT. Its protein is CASSDARTGGSQPQHF.

This clonotype came up a few times. The chain combines TRBV10-3 with TRBJ2-1; 9 nucleotides line up with TRBD1. Losses at the gene ends were 6 bases for V and 1 base for J; bases not matched to a gene: 7. Germline V CDR1 and CDR2: ENHRY, SYGVKD. The CDR3 has 16 residues. Here the CDR3 reads CAIRTSGQGSYNEQFF. CDR3 nucleotides: TGTGCCATCAGGACCTCCGGACAGGGGTCCTACAATGAGCAGTTCTTC.

There are a few counts of this clonotype. The genes are TRBV7-9 and TRBJ1-3; D ambiguous. The CDR3 consists of 13 residues. V was cut by 8 bases and J by 0 bases, with 8 bases left in between. Germline V gives CDR1 SEHNR, CDR2 FQNEAQ (reference sequence). The CDR3 coding sequence is TGTGCCAGCCAAACCCCCTCTGGAAACACCATATATTTT. It specifies CASQTPSGNTIYF. Together with reference TRBV7-9 and TRBJ1-3, the CDR3 gives the full variable domain: DTGVSQNPRHKITKRGQNVTFRCDPISEHNRLYWYRQTLGQGPEFLTYFQNEAQLEKSRLLSDRFSAERPKGSFSTLEIQRTEQGDSAMYLCASQTPSGNTIYFGEGSWLTVV.

The genes are TRBV5-1 and TRBJ2-7; D unresolved. Germline lookup yields CDR1 SGHRS and CDR2 YFSETQ. Trimming shortened V by 1 base and J by 3 bases, and 11 bases separated the two germline ends. The CDR3 spans 14 residues. As DNA, the CDR3 is TGCGCCAGCAGCTTGTCCGGGTCCCTCTACGAGCAGTACTTC. The encoded protein is CASSLSGSLYEQYF.

The rearrangement links TRBV18 to TRBJ1-2; D not certain. This CDR3 region has 13 residues. The V end was cut by 2 bases, the J end by 1 base, with 5 bases between. CDR1 is KGHSH and CDR2 is LQKENI in the germline V gene. CDR3 bases: TGTGCCAGCTCACCAGGGGTTAACTATGGCTACACCTTC. Protein product: CASSPGVNYGYTF.

This clonotype was seen ten or more times. The V call is TRBV12-3 or TRBV12-4, the J call TRBJ2-3; the D gene is possibly TRBD2 (5 bases). The V gene lost 6 bases and the J gene lost 4 bases, with 11 bases spanning the gap. The CDR3 is 13 residues long. The CDR3 nucleotides are TGTGCCAGCAGCCCCCAACTAGCAGATACGCAGTATTTT. Translated, it gives CASSPQLADTQYF.

As for this clonotype: This may come from a read error, since a much larger clone is one base off. The CDR3 spells CASSSRNIASEAFF. The CDR3 coding sequence is TGCGCCAGCAGCTCAAGAAACATTGCTTCTGAAGCTTTCTTT. V gene TRBV5-1 combines with J gene TRBJ1-1; D gene uncertain. This CDR3 is 14 amino acids long. Germline CDR1 SGHRS, CDR2 YFSETQ. The V end lost 3 bases, the J end lost 6 bases, and 15 bases lay between the germline ends.

This clonotype came up many times. This rearrangement joins TRBV18 to TRBJ2-1, with 9 bases that match TRBD1. Germline lookup yields CDR1 KGHSH and CDR2 LQKENI. V lost 4 bases to trimming and J lost 6 bases; unmatched junction nucleotides: 7. The CDR3 covers 15 residues. CDR3 loop: CASSLTGTGSNEQFF. Here the CDR3 DNA reads TGTGCCAGCTCACTAACCGGGACAGGGAGCAATGAGCAGTTCTTC.

This clonotype was picked up many times. The gene calls are TRBV6-1 and TRBJ1-5, with D tentatively TRBD1 (5 bases). V was cut by 2 bases and J by 7 bases, with 18 bases left in between. The CDR3 extends over 16 amino acids. The germline gives CDR1 MNHNS, CDR2 SASEGT. This CDR3 is CASSERGTWGGQPQHF. CDR3 DNA: TGTGCCAGCAGTGAAAGAGGGACGTGGGGAGGACAGCCCCAGCATTTT.

This clonotype has a count of ten or more. V and J are TRBV12-5 and TRBJ2-7; D is ambiguous. The CDR3 consists of 10 residues. Germline V CDR1 and CDR2: LGHNT, FRNRAP. The CDR3 protein is CASPSYEQYF. The CDR3 DNA reads as TGTGCATCCCCCTCCTACGAGCAGTACTTC.

This clonotype was seen at least ten times. The chain combines TRBV7-8 with TRBJ2-3, with no clear D. CDR1 SGHVS and CDR2 FQNEAQ come from the germline V gene. The V and J ends lost 3 bases and 3 bases respectively, with 16 bases between them. This CDR3 spans 16 amino acids. For the CDR3, the DNA is TGTGCCAGCAGCTTCTCAATTGCCGTGCGGACAGATACGCAGTATTTT. Its translation: CASSFSIAVRTDTQYF.

This clonotype was found many times. This sequence joins TRBV29-1 and TRBJ1-1, with D possibly matching TRBD1 (5 bases). V lost 7 bases to trimming and J lost 3 bases, with 15 bases between them. The CDR3 has 13 residues. Per the germline V gene, CDR1 is SQVTM and CDR2 is ANQGSEA. CDR3 residues: CSGGKARDTEAFF. The CDR3 nucleotides read TGCAGCGGTGGTAAGGCCAGGGACACTGAAGCTTTCTTT.

V usage is TRBV9 and J usage is TRBJ1-6; no clear D. The CDR3 is 15 amino acids. The germline V gene encodes CDR1 SGDLS and CDR2 YYNGEE. Trimming removed 0 bases from V and 8 bases from J, with 12 bases in between. CDR3 sequence: CASSVEGRLDSPLHF. Written as DNA, the CDR3 is TGTGCCAGCAGCGTAGAAGGGAGATTGGATTCACCCCTCCACTTT.

The chain links TRBV2 to TRBJ2-1, with D possibly matching TRBD2 (5 bases). The germline gives CDR1 SNHLY, CDR2 FYNNEI. The CDR3 sequence is 15 residues long. The ends were cut back, 2 bases at V and 5 bases at J, with 13 bases in the middle. CDR3 nucleotides: TGTGCCAGCAGTGAACCGCCCTGGAGGCACAATGAGCAGTTCTTC. Its protein is CASSEPPWRHNEQFF.

Ten or more counts support this clonotype. The chain links TRBV3-1 to TRBJ1-1; the D is unclear. V lost 0 bases, J lost 7 bases, and 12 bases lay in between. This CDR3 has 14 residues. Germline-derived CDR1 and CDR2 are LGHDT and YNNKEL (reference sequence). This CDR3 is CASSQEVTRREAFF. CDR3 in DNA: TGTGCCAGCAGCCAAGAGGTGACACGCCGTGAAGCTTTCTTT.

The V gene is TRBV10-3, the J gene TRBJ2-7; TRBD1 matches at 9 bases. J was trimmed by 7 bases and V by 10 bases; bases with no gene match: 8. Germline CDR1 and CDR2: ENHRY and SYGVKD. CDR3 length: 12 residues. CDR3 sequence (DNA): TGTGCCACCTGGGACAGGGCAGGGGAGCAGTACTTC. Amino acids: CATWDRAGEQYF.

There are many counts of this clonotype. The chain joins TRBV11-2 to TRBJ1-4, with 9 nucleotides matching TRBD1. Per the germline V gene, CDR1 is SGHAT and CDR2 is FQNNGV. The ends lost 2 bases at V and 2 bases at J; junction bases unmatched: 3. The CDR3 spans 16 residues. The DNA of the CDR3 is TGTGCCAGCAGCTTATACAGGGGGCCTACTAATGAAAAACTGTTTTTT. Translated: CASSLYRGPTNEKLFF. Together with reference TRBV11-2 and TRBJ1-4, the CDR3 gives the full variable domain: EAGVAQSPRYKIIEKRQSVAFWCNPISGHATLYWYQQILGQGPKLLIQFQNNGVVDDSQLPKDRFSAERLKGVDSTLKIQPAKLEDSAVYLCASSLYRGPTNEKLFFGSGTQLSVL.

The sample holds many counts of this clonotype. V usage is TRBV6-1 and J usage is TRBJ1-4; 9 bases fit TRBD1. The CDR3 covers 14 residues. The trim removed 6 bases at V and 8 bases at J, leaving 7 bases unmatched. The germline CDR1 and CDR2 sequences are MNHNS and SASEGT. CDR3 coding DNA: TGTGCCAGCAGGCCCGACAGGGGGAGAGAAAAACTGTTTTTT. This codes for CASRPDRGREKLFF.

The chain joins TRBV20-1 to TRBJ2-1, with D hard to call. Germline values: CDR1 DFQATT, CDR2 SNEGSKA (reference sequence). The CDR3 length is 13 residues. V was cut by 6 bases and J by 6 bases, with 15 bases left in between. In nucleotides, the CDR3 is TGCAGTGCAACCCGGGCCCCCGGCAATGAGCAGTTCTTC. Protein: CSATRAPGNEQFF.

The J gene is TRBJ1-5, the V gene TRBV6-5, with TRBD1 identical over 10 bases. V lost 2 bases and J lost 1; bases outside the gene matches: 2. In germline, CDR1 is MNHEY, CDR2 SVGAGI. This CDR3 spans 16 amino acids. The CDR3 region has the DNA TGTGCCAGCAGTTACCCGGGACAGGGGAGCAATCAGCCCCAGCATTTT. As protein: CASSYPGQGSNQPQHF.

This clonotype was recorded many times. The chain links TRBV7-3 to TRBJ2-2; no clear D gene. The CDR3 length is 17 residues. V was cut by 4 bases and J by 3 bases, with 18 bases left in between. Per the germline V gene, CDR1 is SGHTA and CDR2 is FQGTGA. The CDR3 is CASSSSPHPMDTGELFF. The CDR3 DNA reads as TGTGCCAGCAGCTCCTCCCCTCATCCGATGGACACCGGGGAGCTGTTTTTT.

This clonotype was recorded many times. This chain joins TRBV6-2 or TRBV6-3 and TRBJ2-1; TRBD2 might be the D (5 bases). CDR1 is MNHEY, CDR2 SVGEGT, per germline. The CDR3 totals 16 residues. With 0 bases removed from V and 8 bases from J, the gap between germline ends came to 17 bases. As DNA, the CDR3 is TGTGCCAGCAGTTACTCGATAAGCGGTACTGGGTATGAGCAGTTCTTC. Translation gives CASSYSISGTGYEQFF.